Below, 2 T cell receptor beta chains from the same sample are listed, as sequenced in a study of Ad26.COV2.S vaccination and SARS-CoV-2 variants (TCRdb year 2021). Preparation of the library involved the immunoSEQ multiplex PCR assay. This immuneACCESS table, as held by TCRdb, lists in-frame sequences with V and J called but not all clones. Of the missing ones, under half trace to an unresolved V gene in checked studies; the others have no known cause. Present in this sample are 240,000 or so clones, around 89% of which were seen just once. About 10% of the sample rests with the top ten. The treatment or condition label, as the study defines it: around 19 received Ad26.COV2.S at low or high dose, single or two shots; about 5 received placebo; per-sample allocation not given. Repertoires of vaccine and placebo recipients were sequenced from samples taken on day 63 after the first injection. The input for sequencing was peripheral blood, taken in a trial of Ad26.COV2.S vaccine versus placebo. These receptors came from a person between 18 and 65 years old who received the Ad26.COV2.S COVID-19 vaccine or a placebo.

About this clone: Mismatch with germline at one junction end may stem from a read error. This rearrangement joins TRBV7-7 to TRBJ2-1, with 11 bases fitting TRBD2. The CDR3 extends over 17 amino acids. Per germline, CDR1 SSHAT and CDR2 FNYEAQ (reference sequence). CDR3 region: CASSTGTSGTDYNEQFF. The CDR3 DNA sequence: TGTGCTAGCAGTACCGGGACTAGCGGTACCGACTACAATGAGCAGTTCTTC.

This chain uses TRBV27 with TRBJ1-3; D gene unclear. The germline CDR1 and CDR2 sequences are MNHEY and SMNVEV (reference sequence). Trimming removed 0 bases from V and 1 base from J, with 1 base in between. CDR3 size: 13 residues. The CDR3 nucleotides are TGTGCCAGCAGTTTATCTTCTGGAAACACCATATATTTT. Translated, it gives CASSLSSGNTIYF.